This T cell receptor (beta chain) originates from a study of blood T cell repertoires in COVID-19. Per the study methods: Scientists estimated how many nucleated cells there were by amplifying reference gene primers. Only in-frame clones appear in the TCRdb table, and some are missing; sequencing was by immunoSEQ multiplex PCR. The DNA gave D and trimming, while V, J and clone size come from that table. The sample consists of about 130,000 clones, around 86% of them appearing once. Two consecutive negative NP/OP PCR tests, clearance, or resolved symptoms defined Cohort 3 recovery. This CDR3 is built from 13 residues. The trim removed 3 bases at V and 3 bases at J, leaving 0 bases unmatched. Per the germline V gene, CDR1 is LGHDT and CDR2 is YNNKEL (reference sequence).

The genes are TRBV3-1 (or the pseudogene TRBV3-2) and TRBJ2-7, with 9 nucleotides matching TRBD2. What was sequenced was PBMCs or T cells enriched from blood (not recorded which). The TCR originated in a man younger than 40 who had recovered from COVID-19. CDR3: CASSQRGGYEQYV. The CDR3 DNA reads TGTGCCAGCAGCCAGCGGGGGGGCTACGAGCAGTACGTC.